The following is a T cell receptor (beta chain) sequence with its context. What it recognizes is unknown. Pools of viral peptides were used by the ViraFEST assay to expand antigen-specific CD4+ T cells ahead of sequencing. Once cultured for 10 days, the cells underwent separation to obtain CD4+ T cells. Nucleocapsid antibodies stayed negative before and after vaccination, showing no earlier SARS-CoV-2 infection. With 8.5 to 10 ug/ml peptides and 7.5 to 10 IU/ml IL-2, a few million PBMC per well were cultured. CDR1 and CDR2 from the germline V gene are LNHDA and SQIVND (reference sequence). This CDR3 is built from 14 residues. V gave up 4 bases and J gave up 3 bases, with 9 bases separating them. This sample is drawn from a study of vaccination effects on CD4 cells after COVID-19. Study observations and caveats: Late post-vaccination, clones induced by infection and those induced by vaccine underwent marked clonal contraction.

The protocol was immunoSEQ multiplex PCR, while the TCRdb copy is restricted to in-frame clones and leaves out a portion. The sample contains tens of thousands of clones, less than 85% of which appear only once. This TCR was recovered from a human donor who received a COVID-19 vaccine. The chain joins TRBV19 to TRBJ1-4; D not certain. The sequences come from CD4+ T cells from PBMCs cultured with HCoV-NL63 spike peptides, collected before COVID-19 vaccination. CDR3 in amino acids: CASSKGPANEKLFF. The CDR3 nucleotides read TGTGCCAGTAGTAAGGGCCCTGCTAATGAAAAACTGTTTTTT.